A selection of T cell receptor beta chains follows, all from one sample in a study of Ad26.COV2.S vaccination and SARS-CoV-2 variants. The assay was immunoSEQ multiplex PCR, and TCRdb's table has in-frame clones only and misses some. The table records approximately 400,000 clones, 83% of them present only once. The source material was peripheral blood, sampled in a trial of Ad26.COV2.S vaccine versus placebo. These TCRs come from a person between 18 and 60 years old who received the Ad26.COV2.S COVID-19 vaccine or a placebo. The CDR3 runs from the conserved cysteine through the conserved F or W. The D gene is left open where the match is weak. Size values are once, few and many counts, or a class for expanded clones, and some rows have none.

>NA|TRBJ2-1|TRBV7-3|TRBD2
CASSPKLAGSYNEQFF
TGTGCCAGCAGCCCGAAGCTAGCGGGCTCCTACAATGAGCAGTTCTTC
>NA|TRBJ2-2|TRBV4-2|NA
CASRGDWITLPNTGELFF
TGTGCCAGCAGAGGGGACTGGATCACTTTACCGAACACCGGGGAGCTGTTTTTT
>NA|TRBJ1-4|TRBV4-1|TRBD1
CASSHQDRGNEKLFF
TGCGCCAGCAGCCACCAGGACAGGGGAAATGAAAAACTGTTTTTT
>NA|TRBJ2-3|TRBV5-5|NA
CASSSRTDTQYF
TGTGCCAGCAGCTCTCGCACAGATACGCAGTATTTT
>NA|TRBJ1-2|TRBV7-2|TRBD1
CASSPMTGGYYGYTF
TGTGCCAGCAGCCCTATGACAGGGGGATACTATGGCTACACCTTC
>NA|TRBJ1-1|TRBV10-2|NA
CASRDVNTEAFF
TGCGCCAGCAGGGACGTGAACACTGAAGCTTTCTTT
>NA|TRBJ2-2|TRBV2|TRBD2
CASAGGVNTGELFF
TGTGCCAGTGCGGGAGGGGTGAACACCGGGGAGCTGTTTTTT
>NA|TRBJ1-5|TRBV12-3/TRBV12-4|NA
CASSWSYNQPQHF
TGTGCCAGCAGTTGGTCCTACAATCAGCCCCAGCATTTT
>NA|TRBJ2-7|TRBV7-2|NA
CASSSLPGTSYEQYF
TGTGCCAGCAGCTCACTACCCGGGACCAGCTACGAGCAGTACTTC
>once|TRBJ2-2|TRBV24-1|TRBD2
CATGPSWLAGRANTGELFF
TGTGCCACCGGACCGAGTTGGCTAGCGGGTAGAGCGAACACCGGGGAGCTGTTTTTT
>NA|TRBJ2-5|TRBV5-1|NA
CASSPGPQETQYF
TGCGCCAGCAGCCCGGGACCACAAGAGACCCAGTACTTC
>NA|TRBJ2-7|TRBV7-3|TRBD1
CASSLEGQGPYEQYF
TGTGCCAGCAGCTTAGAAGGACAGGGACCTTACGAGCAGTACTTC
>NA|TRBJ2-7|TRBV6-5|NA
CASSYDRGRNYEQYF
TGTGCCAGCAGTTACGACCGGGGGCGCAACTACGAGCAGTACTTC
>NA|TRBJ2-1|TRBV19|TRBD2
CASSIGGLAGSSSYNEQFF
TGTGCCAGTAGTATAGGTGGACTAGCGGGGTCCAGCTCCTACAATGAGCAGTTCTTC
>NA|TRBJ1-2|TRBV28|NA
CASRQGPTSNYGYTF
TGTGCCAGCAGGCAGGGCCCCACGTCTAACTATGGCTACACCTTC
>NA|TRBJ1-4|TRBV25-1|NA
CASSAYRSGEKLFF
TGTGCCAGCAGTGCATACAGGTCGGGGGAAAAACTGTTTTTT
>NA|TRBJ1-4|TRBV9|NA
CASSVGPQGNEKLFF
TGTGCCAGCAGCGTAGGTCCGCAGGGTAATGAAAAACTGTTTTTT
>few|TRBJ1-1|TRBV14|NA
CASRQNTEAFF
TGTGCCAGCAGACAGAACACTGAAGCTTTCTTT
>few|TRBJ1-5|TRBV7-2|TRBD1
CASSIQGNQPQHF
TGTGCCAGCAGCATACAGGGGAATCAGCCCCAGCATTTT
>NA|TRBJ1-3|TRBV9|NA
CASSVARTSSGNTIYF
TGTGCCAGCAGCGTAGCTAGGACGAGCTCTGGAAACACCATATATTTT
>few|TRBJ1-2|TRBV7-3|NA
CASSLRRLDYGYTF
TGTGCCAGCAGCTTAAGGAGACTGGACTATGGCTACACCTTC
>NA|TRBJ2-1|TRBV9|NA
CASSLYGGPDNEQFF
TGTGCCAGCAGCCTATACGGGGGTCCGGACAATGAGCAGTTCTTC
>few|TRBJ2-2|TRBV6-2/TRBV6-3|NA
CASSFLVPGELFF
TGTGCCAGCAGTTTTCTTGTCCCCGGGGAGCTGTTTTTT
>NA|TRBJ2-3|TRBV10-2|NA
CASSGGLSYTQYF
TGCGCCAGCAGTGGGGGACTGTCATATACGCAGTATTTT
>NA|TRBJ2-4|TRBV27|NA
CASSFQAGNIQYF
TGTGCCAGCAGTTTTCAGGCCGGAAACATTCAGTACTTC
>once|TRBJ2-1|TRBV25-1|TRBD2
CASSVGLAGVGNEQFF
TGTGCCAGCAGTGTCGGACTAGCGGGGGTTGGGAATGAGCAGTTCTTC
>NA|TRBJ1-1|TRBV23-1|NA
CASSQAVGREVGQAFF
TGCGCCAGCAGTCAAGCCGTTGGTAGGGAGGTCGGACAAGCTTTCTTT
>NA|TRBJ1-1|TRBV5-1|NA
CASSLTFHTEAFF
TGCGCCAGCAGCTTGACGTTTCACACTGAAGCTTTCTTT
>few|TRBJ2-7|TRBV18|NA
CAIPGGEQYF
TGTGCCATACCCGGTGGGGAGCAGTACTTC
>NA|TRBJ1-2|TRBV5-1|NA
CASSQTGKFGYTF
TGCGCCAGCAGCCAGACAGGAAAGTTTGGCTACACCTTC
>NA|TRBJ2-7|TRBV30|TRBD1
CASRGLGTGYEQYF
TGTGCCTCCCGAGGTTTAGGGACAGGGTACGAGCAGTACTTC
>NA|TRBJ2-5|TRBV10-3|TRBD2
CAISLGLAGNSPQYF
TGTGCCATCAGCTTAGGACTAGCGGGTAACTCGCCCCAGTACTTC
>NA|TRBJ1-3|TRBV30|NA
CAWNEWVSGNTIYF
TGTGCCTGGAACGAATGGGTCTCAGGAAACACCATATATTTT
>NA|TRBJ2-5|TRBV5-6|NA
CASSPKLGLTQETQYF
TGTGCCAGCAGCCCTAAACTAGGACTGACACAAGAGACCCAGTACTTC
>once|TRBJ1-3|TRBV7-9|NA
CASNSRGVLGASSGNTIYF
TGTGCCAGCAACTCTAGGGGAGTCCTGGGAGCGAGCTCTGGAAACACCATATATTTT
>NA|TRBJ1-2|TRBV4-1|TRBD1
CASSQPGQGEVSNYGYTF
TGCGCCAGCAGCCAACCGGGACAGGGAGAAGTTTCGAACTATGGCTACACCTTC
>NA|TRBJ2-7|TRBV6-5|NA
CAGADWGRAYEQYF
TGTGCCGGAGCCGATTGGGGCAGAGCCTACGAGCAGTACTTC
>NA|TRBJ1-1|TRBV19|NA
CASSSGRLNTEAFF
TGTGCCAGTAGTTCAGGCCGACTGAACACTGAAGCTTTCTTT
>NA|TRBJ1-2|TRBV7-2|NA
CASSLGLGSYGYTF
TGTGCCAGCAGCTTAGGACTAGGGTCCTATGGCTACACCTTC
>NA|TRBJ2-7|TRBV5-1|NA
CASSVGTEQYF
TGCGCCAGCAGCGTCGGGACGGAGCAGTACTTC
>NA|TRBJ1-2|TRBV7-2|NA
CASSSGRRTNYGYTF
TGTGCCAGCAGCTCCGGACGGAGGACAAACTATGGCTACACCTTC
>NA|TRBJ1-5|TRBV28|NA
CASSLGNQPQHF
TGTGCCAGCAGTTTAGGGAATCAGCCCCAGCATTTT
>NA|TRBJ2-4|TRBV27|NA
CASSLLGGPAKNIQYF
TGTGCCAGCAGTTTATTGGGAGGACCTGCCAAAAACATTCAGTACTTC